The present T cell receptor beta chain was sequenced within a study of blood T cell repertoires in COVID-19. CDR1 and CDR2 (germline): MNHEY, SVGEGT. This CDR3 has 18 amino acids. V lost 5 bases and J lost 0; bases outside the gene matches: 11. Only in-frame clones appear in the TCRdb table, and some are missing; sequencing was by immunoSEQ multiplex PCR. The data show tens of thousands of clones, with about 85% seen just once and 13% to 15% held by the top ten. The chain uses TRBV6-2 or TRBV6-3 and TRBJ2-3; the match to TRBD2 covers 10 bases. Material: peripheral blood. This TCR came from a woman aged 70 to 79 with acute or convalescent COVID-19. The CDR3 DNA follows: TGTGCCAGCAGTCCGTGGGCTAGCGGGAGTCGGAGCACAGATACGCAGTATTTT. Translated, it gives CASSPWASGSRSTDTQYF.